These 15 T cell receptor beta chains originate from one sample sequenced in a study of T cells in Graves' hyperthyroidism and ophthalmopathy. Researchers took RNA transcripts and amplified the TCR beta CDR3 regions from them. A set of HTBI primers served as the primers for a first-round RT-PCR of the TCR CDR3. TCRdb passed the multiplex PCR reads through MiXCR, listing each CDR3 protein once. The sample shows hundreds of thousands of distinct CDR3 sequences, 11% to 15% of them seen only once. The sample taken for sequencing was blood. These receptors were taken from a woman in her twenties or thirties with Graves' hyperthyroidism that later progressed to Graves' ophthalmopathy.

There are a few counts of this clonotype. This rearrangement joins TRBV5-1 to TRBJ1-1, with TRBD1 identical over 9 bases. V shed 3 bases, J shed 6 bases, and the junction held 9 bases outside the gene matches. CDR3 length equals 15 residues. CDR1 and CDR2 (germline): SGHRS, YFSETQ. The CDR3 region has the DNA TGCGCCAGCAGCTGGGGGGACAGGGATTTCGCTGAAGCTTTCTTT. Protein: CASSWGDRDFAEAFF.

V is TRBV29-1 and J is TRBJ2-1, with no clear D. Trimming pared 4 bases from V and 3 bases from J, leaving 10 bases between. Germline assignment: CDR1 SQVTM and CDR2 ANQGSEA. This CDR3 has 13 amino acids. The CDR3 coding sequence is TGCAGCGTTGGAGAAAGAAACTACAATGAGCAGTTCTTC. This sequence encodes CSVGERNYNEQFF.

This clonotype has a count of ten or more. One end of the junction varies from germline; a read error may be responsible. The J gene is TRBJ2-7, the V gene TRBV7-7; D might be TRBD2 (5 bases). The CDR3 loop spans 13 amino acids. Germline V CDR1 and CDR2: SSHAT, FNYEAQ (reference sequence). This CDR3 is CASSSGISYEQYF. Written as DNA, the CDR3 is TGTGCTAGCAGCTCGGGGATTTCCTACGAGCAGTACTTC.

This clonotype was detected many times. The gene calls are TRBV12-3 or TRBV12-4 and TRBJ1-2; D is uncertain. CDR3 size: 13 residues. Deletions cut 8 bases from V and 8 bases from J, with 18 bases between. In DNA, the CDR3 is TGTGCCAGCCCCCGGAGCCCCGGTATCGGCTACACCTTC. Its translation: CASPRSPGIGYTF.

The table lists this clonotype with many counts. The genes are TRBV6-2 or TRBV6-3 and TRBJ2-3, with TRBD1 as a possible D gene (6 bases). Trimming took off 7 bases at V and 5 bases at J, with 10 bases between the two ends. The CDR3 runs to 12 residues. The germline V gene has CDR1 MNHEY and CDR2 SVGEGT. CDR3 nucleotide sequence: TGTGCCAGCAAAACGACAGGAGATACGCAGTATTTT. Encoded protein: CASKTTGDTQYF.

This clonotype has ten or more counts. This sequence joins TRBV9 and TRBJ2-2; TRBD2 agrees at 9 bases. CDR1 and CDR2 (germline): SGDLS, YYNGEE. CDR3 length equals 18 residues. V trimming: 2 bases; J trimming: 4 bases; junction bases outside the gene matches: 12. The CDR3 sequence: CASSVPREGRRGTGELFF. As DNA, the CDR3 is TGTGCCAGCAGCGTGCCGCGGGAGGGCCGAAGAGGCACCGGGGAGCTGTTTTTT.

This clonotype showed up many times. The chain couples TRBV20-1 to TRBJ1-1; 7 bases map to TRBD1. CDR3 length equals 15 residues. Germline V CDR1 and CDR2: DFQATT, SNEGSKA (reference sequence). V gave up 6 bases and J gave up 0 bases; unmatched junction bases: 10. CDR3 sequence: CSAQKAGGVNTEAFF. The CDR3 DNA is TGCAGTGCCCAGAAGGCAGGGGGGGTGAACACTGAAGCTTTCTTT.

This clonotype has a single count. In DNA, the CDR3 is TGTGCCAGCGCCGGAGGGACTTTTGCAGATACGCAGTATTTT. Residues: CASAGGTFADTQYF. The rearrangement joins TRBV12-3 or TRBV12-4 to TRBJ2-3; the D gene is possibly TRBD2 (6 bases). The length of the CDR3 is 14 residues. Trimming took off 8 bases at V and 4 bases at J, with 16 bases between the two ends.

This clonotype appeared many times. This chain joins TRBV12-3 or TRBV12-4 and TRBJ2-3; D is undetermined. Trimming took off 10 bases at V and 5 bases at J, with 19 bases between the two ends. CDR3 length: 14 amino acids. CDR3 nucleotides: TGTGCCATCACAAAGCCAGGCCGCGGAGATACGCAGTATTTT. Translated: CAITKPGRGDTQYF.

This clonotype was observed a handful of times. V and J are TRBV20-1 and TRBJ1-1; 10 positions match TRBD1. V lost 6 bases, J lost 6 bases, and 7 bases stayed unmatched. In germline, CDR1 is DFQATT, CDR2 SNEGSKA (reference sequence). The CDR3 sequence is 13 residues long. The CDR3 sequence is CSANFDRGPEAFF. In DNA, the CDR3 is TGCAGTGCAAATTTCGACAGGGGGCCTGAAGCTTTCTTT.

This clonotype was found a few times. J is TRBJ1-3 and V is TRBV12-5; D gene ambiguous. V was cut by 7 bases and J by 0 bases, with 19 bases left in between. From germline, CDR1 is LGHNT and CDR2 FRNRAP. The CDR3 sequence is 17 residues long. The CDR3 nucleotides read TGTGCTAGTGCCCCAAGGAGCGCCGAACTCTCTGGAAACACCATATATTTT. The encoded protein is CASAPRSAELSGNTIYF.

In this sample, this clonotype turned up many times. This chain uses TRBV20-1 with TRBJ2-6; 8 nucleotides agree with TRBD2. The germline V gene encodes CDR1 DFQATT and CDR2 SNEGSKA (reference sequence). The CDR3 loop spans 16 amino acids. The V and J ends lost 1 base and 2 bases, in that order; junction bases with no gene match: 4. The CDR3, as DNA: TGCAGTGCTAGAGCGGGGGGGAGCACTGGGGCCAACGTCCTGACTTTC. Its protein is CSARAGGSTGANVLTF.

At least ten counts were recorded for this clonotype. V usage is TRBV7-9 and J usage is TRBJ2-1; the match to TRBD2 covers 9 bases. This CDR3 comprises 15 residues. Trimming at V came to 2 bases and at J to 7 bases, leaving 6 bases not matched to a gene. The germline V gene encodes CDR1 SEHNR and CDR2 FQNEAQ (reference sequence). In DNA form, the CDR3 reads TGTGCCAGCAGCTTATCTGCGGGAGGGCCGAATGAGCAGTTCTTC. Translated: CASSLSAGGPNEQFF.

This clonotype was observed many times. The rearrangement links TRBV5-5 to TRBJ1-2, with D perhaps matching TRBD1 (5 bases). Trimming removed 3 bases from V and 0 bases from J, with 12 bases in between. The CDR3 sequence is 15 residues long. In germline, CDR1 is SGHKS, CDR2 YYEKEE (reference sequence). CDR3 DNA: TGTGCCAGCAGCTCCGGATGGGGGTCTAACTATGGCTACACCTTC. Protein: CASSSGWGSNYGYTF.

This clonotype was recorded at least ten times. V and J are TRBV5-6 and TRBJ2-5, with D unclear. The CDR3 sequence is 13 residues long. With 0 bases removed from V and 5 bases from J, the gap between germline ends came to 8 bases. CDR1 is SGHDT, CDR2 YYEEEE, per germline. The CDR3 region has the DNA TGTGCCAGCAGCTTGGCGGATCGGGAGACCCAGTACTTC. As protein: CASSLADRETQYF.